These T cell receptor beta chains were read from a single sample in a study of T-cell memory formation after mild COVID-19. MiXCR was run by TCRdb on the 5' RACE reads, yielding one entry per CDR3 protein. The repertoire includes 250,000 to 300,000 distinct CDR3 sequences, roughly 18% of them detected once, and roughly 23% sits in the top ten. The specimen was PBMCs or a T cell subset sorted from them (not recorded which). The receptors stem from a man between 18 and 35 years old who had mild COVID-19 (a few samples of this study predate the infection). Cell type and time point are not known. CDR3s include the opening cysteine and the closing phenylalanine or tryptophan. A D gene is named only where the DNA matches it firmly. Rows give clone size only sometimes, using once, few, many, or a class for an expanded clone.

CASSVDIKNIQYF	TGTGCCAGCAGCGTAGACATCAAAAACATTCAGTACTTC	TRBV7-3	-	TRBJ2-4	-
CASSSNGGDGYTF	TGTGCCAGCAGCTCGAACGGGGGGGATGGCTACACCTTC	TRBV7-9	-	TRBJ1-2	-
CAWMRLYSTDTQYF	TGTGCCTGGATGCGTCTATACAGCACAGATACGCAGTATTTT	TRBV30	-	TRBJ2-3	few
CASSSGLDINEKLFF	TGTGCCAGCAGCTCGGGTCTGGACATTAATGAAAAACTGTTTTTT	TRBV7-2	-	TRBJ1-4	once
CSADSSGADTQYF	TGCAGCGCCGACTCTAGCGGGGCAGATACGCAGTATTTT	TRBV29-1	TRBD2	TRBJ2-3	-
CASSLALGSPEAFF	TGCGCCAGCAGCTTGGCCCTGGGGTCCCCTGAAGCTTTCTTT	TRBV5-1	-	TRBJ1-1	-
CSAKGGNTEAFF	TGCAGTGCTAAGGGCGGAAACACTGAAGCTTTCTTT	TRBV20-1	-	TRBJ1-1	few
CSASPSGGYQETQYF	TGCAGTGCTTCGCCTAGCGGGGGGTACCAAGAGACCCAGTACTTC	TRBV20-1	TRBD2	TRBJ2-5	-
CASSQTTGSYEQYF	TGCGCCAGCAGCCAAACGACAGGTTCCTACGAGCAGTACTTC	TRBV4-1	-	TRBJ2-7	few
CASSRQGGVETQYF	TGTGCCAGCTCCCGCCAGGGAGGAGTTGAGACCCAGTACTTC	TRBV18	-	TRBJ2-5	many
CASSYSRGGQGANEQYF	TGTGCCAGCAGTTACTCGAGAGGGGGACAGGGAGCAAACGAGCAGTACTTC	TRBV6-5	TRBD1	TRBJ2-7	few
CASSPKTIGLAGVGWETQYF	TGTGCCAGCAGCCCCAAGACCATTGGACTAGCGGGGGTCGGATGGGAGACCCAGTACTTC	TRBV4-2	TRBD2	TRBJ2-5	few
CASSPRSRGDNSPLHF	TGTGCCAGCAGCCCCCGCTCGAGGGGGGACAATTCACCCCTCCACTTT	TRBV7-2	-	TRBJ1-6	-
CASSQGVGREQETQYF	TGCGCCAGCAGCCAAGGGGTAGGCAGGGAGCAAGAGACCCAGTACTTC	TRBV4-3	-	TRBJ2-5	few
CASSHETSNTEAFF	TGCGCCAGCAGCCACGAGACTTCGAACACTGAAGCTTTCTTT	TRBV4-1	-	TRBJ1-1	-
CASSLSSTANTIYF	TGTGCCAGCAGCCTCAGTTCAACAGCCAACACCATATATTTT	TRBV12-3/TRBV12-4	-	TRBJ1-3	-
CAGTVYEQFF	TGCGCCGGGACCGTTTATGAGCAGTTCTTC	TRBV29-1	-	TRBJ2-1	few
CSAAGRTGELFF	TGCAGCGCTGCGGGACGGACCGGGGAGCTGTTTTTT	TRBV29-1	-	TRBJ2-2	-
CASSSLSETQYF	TGTGCCAGCAGCTCTCTCTCGGAGACCCAGTACTTC	TRBV7-6	-	TRBJ2-5	many
CSVLTGITEAFF	TGCAGCGTGCTCACAGGGATCACTGAAGCTTTCTTT	TRBV29-1	-	TRBJ1-1	many
CATSRVRPTRTDTQYF	TGTGCCACCAGCAGAGTCCGGCCAACCCGCACAGATACGCAGTATTTT	TRBV15	-	TRBJ2-3	many
CASSPLTEDTQYF	TGTGCCAGCTCACCGCTGACAGAGGATACGCAGTATTTT	TRBV18	-	TRBJ2-3	-
CATKAGSLQETQYF	TGCGCCACCAAAGCCGGGTCACTCCAAGAGACCCAGTACTTC	TRBV5-1	-	TRBJ2-5	few
CASSFAGGNQPQHF	TGTGCCAGCAGCTTCGCGGGGGGCAATCAGCCCCAGCATTTT	TRBV5-8	-	TRBJ1-5	-
CASKLEIANYGYTF	TGTGCCAGCAAATTGGAGATAGCTAACTATGGCTACACCTTC	TRBV12-3/TRBV12-4	-	TRBJ1-2	-
CASSYSGHPFNQPQHF	TGTGCCAGCAGTTACTCGGGGCATCCGTTTAATCAGCCCCAGCATTTT	TRBV6-2/TRBV6-3	-	TRBJ1-5	few
CASSQVAPNTEAFF	TGCGCCAGCAGCCAAGTCGCACCGAACACTGAAGCTTTCTTT	TRBV4-1	-	TRBJ1-1	-
CASRDRDRAGGTGELFF	TGTGCCAGCAGGGATCGGGACAGGGCCGGAGGGACCGGGGAGCTGTTTTTT	TRBV6-2/TRBV6-3	TRBD1	TRBJ2-2	few
CASSISDKNIQYF	TGCGCCAGCAGCATTTCGGACAAAAACATTCAGTACTTC	TRBV5-1	-	TRBJ2-4	many
CASSYRLSGANVLTF	TGCGCCAGCAGCTACCGACTCTCTGGGGCCAACGTCCTGACTTTC	TRBV4-1	-	TRBJ2-6	few
CASSLSFQETQYF	TGCGCCAGCAGCTTGAGCTTTCAAGAGACCCAGTACTTC	TRBV5-1	-	TRBJ2-5	many
CASNGVTSGNTIYF	TGTGCCAGCAACGGGGTCACCTCTGGAAACACCATATATTTT	TRBV2	-	TRBJ1-3	few
CSVEVGPYTGELFF	TGCAGCGTTGAAGTGGGCCCCTACACCGGGGAGCTGTTTTTT	TRBV29-1	-	TRBJ2-2	few
CASSDSAGGNNEQFF	TGTGCCAGCAGTGACTCGGCGGGGGGGAATAATGAGCAGTTCTTC	TRBV6-4	TRBD2	TRBJ2-1	many
CASSYSGEGGYTF	TGTGCCAGCAGTTACTCTGGGGAGGGCGGCTACACCTTC	TRBV6-5	-	TRBJ1-2	few
CASTRTGGGDTQYF	TGCGCCAGTACCCGCACAGGGGGTGGAGATACGCAGTATTTT	TRBV5-1	TRBD1	TRBJ2-3	few
CASSLRRSYGYTF	TGTGCCAGCAGCTTAAGGCGCAGCTATGGCTACACCTTC	TRBV7-9	-	TRBJ1-2	-